This is a list of T cell receptor beta chains from one sample in a study of blood T cell repertoires in COVID-19. Here immunoSEQ multiplex PCR was the method, and the copy in TCRdb shows in-frame clones only, minus some. The data show more than 45,000 clones, with 90% seen just once and roughly 1.4% held by the top ten. The sequencing sample was made of peripheral blood. The receptors were gathered from a man aged 60-69 years with acute or convalescent COVID-19. The CDR3 runs from the conserved cysteine through the conserved F or W. A D gene is named only where the DNA matches it firmly. The size field is filled for only some rows; it gives once, few, many or a size class.

j_call: TRBJ1-3
v_call: TRBV29-1
clone_size: -
cdr3_length: 13
d_call: -
cdr3_nt: TGCAGCGTTGGGGCAACCTCTGGAAACACCATATATTTT
cdr3_aa: CSVGATSGNTIYF

j_call: TRBJ1-2
v_call: TRBV18
clone_size: -
cdr3_length: 12
d_call: TRBD1
cdr3_nt: TGTGCCAGCTCCGGACAGGGCAGTGGCTACACCTTC
cdr3_aa: CASSGQGSGYTF

j_call: TRBJ2-3
v_call: TRBV4-3
clone_size: once
cdr3_length: 17
d_call: -
cdr3_nt: TGCGCCAGCAGCCAAGATCGTGGAGGTAGGGGAGGCGATACGCAGTATTTT
cdr3_aa: CASSQDRGGRGGDTQYF

j_call: TRBJ2-1
v_call: TRBV6-2/TRBV6-3
clone_size: -
cdr3_length: 16
d_call: TRBD1
cdr3_nt: TGTGCCAGCAGTCGCTCTTACGGGACAGATTACAATGAGCAGTTCTTC
cdr3_aa: CASSRSYGTDYNEQFF

j_call: TRBJ1-4
v_call: TRBV30
clone_size: -
cdr3_length: 16
d_call: TRBD1
cdr3_nt: TGTGCCTGGAGTGCCTCTCCCGGGACAGGGCAGGAAAAACTGTTTTTT
cdr3_aa: CAWSASPGTGQEKLFF

j_call: TRBJ1-2
v_call: TRBV6-2/TRBV6-3
clone_size: -
cdr3_length: 14
d_call: -
cdr3_nt: TGTGCCAGCAGTCGACAGCCCTCGGCCTATGGCTACACCTTC
cdr3_aa: CASSRQPSAYGYTF

j_call: TRBJ2-7
v_call: TRBV7-2
clone_size: -
cdr3_length: 14
d_call: TRBD2
cdr3_nt: TGTGCCACCAAGACTAGCGGGAGTGCCTACGAGCAGTACTTC
cdr3_aa: CATKTSGSAYEQYF

j_call: TRBJ1-3
v_call: TRBV3-1/TRBV3-2
clone_size: -
cdr3_length: 17
d_call: -
cdr3_nt: TGTGCCAGCAGCCAACTGACAGGTTCGTATGCTGGAAACACCATATATTTT
cdr3_aa: CASSQLTGSYAGNTIYF

j_call: TRBJ1-3
v_call: TRBV5-1
clone_size: few
cdr3_length: 17
d_call: -
cdr3_nt: TGCGCCAGCAGCCCGACGGGACACCGGAGCTCTGGAAACACCATATATTTT
cdr3_aa: CASSPTGHRSSGNTIYF

j_call: TRBJ2-5
v_call: TRBV11-2
clone_size: -
cdr3_length: 15
d_call: TRBD2
cdr3_nt: TGTGCCAGCAGCACCGGGACTAGCGGGACGGAGACCCAGTACTTC
cdr3_aa: CASSTGTSGTETQYF

j_call: TRBJ1-4
v_call: TRBV29-1
clone_size: -
cdr3_length: 14
d_call: -
cdr3_nt: TGCAGCGTTGGAGGCCCAGAGTCGAATGAAAAACTGTTTTTT
cdr3_aa: CSVGGPESNEKLFF

j_call: TRBJ1-1
v_call: TRBV7-2
clone_size: -
cdr3_length: 13
d_call: -
cdr3_nt: TGTGCCAGCAGCTTAGAAAGTCCTAAAGAAGCTTTCTTT
cdr3_aa: CASSLESPKEAFF

j_call: TRBJ1-6
v_call: TRBV29-1
clone_size: -
cdr3_length: 13
d_call: -
cdr3_nt: TGCAGCGCCCGGGACACAGAAAATTCACCCCTCCACTTT
cdr3_aa: CSARDTENSPLHF

j_call: TRBJ2-1
v_call: TRBV6-4
clone_size: -
cdr3_length: 13
d_call: TRBD2
cdr3_nt: TGTGCCAGCAGTGACTCGAGAAGCGGGAGGAAGTTCTTC
cdr3_aa: CASSDSRSGRKFF

j_call: TRBJ1-6
v_call: TRBV30
clone_size: -
cdr3_length: 15
d_call: TRBD1
cdr3_nt: TGTGCCTGGAGTGTAGGGACAGGGAGGAATTCACCCCTCCACTTT
cdr3_aa: CAWSVGTGRNSPLHF

j_call: TRBJ2-2
v_call: TRBV14
clone_size: -
cdr3_length: 20
d_call: TRBD1
cdr3_nt: TGTGCCAGCAGCCAACGGCGGGACAGGGGGCTACAGTCGAACACCGGGGAGCTGTTTTTT
cdr3_aa: CASSQRRDRGLQSNTGELFF

j_call: TRBJ2-7
v_call: TRBV7-3
clone_size: -
cdr3_length: 14
d_call: TRBD1
cdr3_nt: TGTGCCAGCAGCAAGGGGACAGGGGAATACGAGCAGTACTTC
cdr3_aa: CASSKGTGEYEQYF

j_call: TRBJ2-7
v_call: TRBV7-9
clone_size: -
cdr3_length: 14
d_call: -
cdr3_nt: TGTGCCAGCAGCTTAGCGCACAGGGCTTGGGAGCAGTACTTC
cdr3_aa: CASSLAHRAWEQYF

j_call: TRBJ1-4
v_call: TRBV5-1
clone_size: -
cdr3_length: 15
d_call: TRBD1
cdr3_nt: TGCGCCAGCAGCTTACAGGGGGCAACTAATGAAAAACTGTTTTTT
cdr3_aa: CASSLQGATNEKLFF

j_call: TRBJ1-2
v_call: TRBV12-3/TRBV12-4
clone_size: -
cdr3_length: 13
d_call: -
cdr3_nt: TGTGCCAGCAGTTTTGTCAGTCACTATGGCTACACCTTC
cdr3_aa: CASSFVSHYGYTF

j_call: TRBJ1-5
v_call: TRBV25-1
clone_size: -
cdr3_length: 13
d_call: -
cdr3_nt: TGTGCCAGCAGTGAATATACGGCGGATCCCCAGCATTTT
cdr3_aa: CASSEYTADPQHF

j_call: TRBJ2-4
v_call: TRBV19
clone_size: -
cdr3_length: 14
d_call: -
cdr3_nt: TGTGCCAGTAGTTCGACAGGAGCCAAAAACATTCAGTACTTC
cdr3_aa: CASSSTGAKNIQYF

j_call: TRBJ1-5
v_call: TRBV30
clone_size: -
cdr3_length: 13
d_call: TRBD1
cdr3_nt: TGTGCCTGGAGGACAGGGGGCAATCAGCCCCAGCATTTT
cdr3_aa: CAWRTGGNQPQHF

j_call: TRBJ1-2
v_call: TRBV28
clone_size: -
cdr3_length: 14
d_call: -
cdr3_nt: TGTGCCAGCAGCCGCTCCCAAGCGGACTATGGCTACACCTTC
cdr3_aa: CASSRSQADYGYTF

j_call: TRBJ1-1
v_call: TRBV30
clone_size: -
cdr3_length: 11
d_call: -
cdr3_nt: TGTGCCTGGACCGTGAACACTGAAGCTTTCTTT
cdr3_aa: CAWTVNTEAFF

j_call: TRBJ2-1
v_call: TRBV2
clone_size: -
cdr3_length: 15
d_call: TRBD2
cdr3_nt: TGTGCCAGCAGAAGGACTAGCGGGAGCCTCAATGAGCAGTTCTTC
cdr3_aa: CASRRTSGSLNEQFF

j_call: TRBJ2-1
v_call: TRBV3-1/TRBV3-2
clone_size: -
cdr3_length: 17
d_call: TRBD2
cdr3_nt: TGTGCCAGCAGCCAGAGGACTAGCGGGAGGTCCTACAATGAGCAGTTCTTC
cdr3_aa: CASSQRTSGRSYNEQFF

j_call: TRBJ2-3
v_call: TRBV7-2
clone_size: -
cdr3_length: 18
d_call: TRBD2
cdr3_nt: TGTGCCAGCAGCGCGAACCCGGTAGGGACTAGCGGCACAGATACGCAGTATTTT
cdr3_aa: CASSANPVGTSGTDTQYF

j_call: TRBJ1-1
v_call: TRBV11-3
clone_size: -
cdr3_length: 14
d_call: TRBD1
cdr3_nt: TGTGCCAGCAGCTTCGACAGGGGATGGACTGAAGCTTTCTTT
cdr3_aa: CASSFDRGWTEAFF

j_call: TRBJ1-2
v_call: TRBV11-2
clone_size: -
cdr3_length: 15
d_call: -
cdr3_nt: TGTGCCAGCAGCTTAGATAGGCTAGCTAACTATGGCTACACCTTC
cdr3_aa: CASSLDRLANYGYTF

j_call: TRBJ1-1
v_call: TRBV5-5
clone_size: -
cdr3_length: 17
d_call: TRBD1
cdr3_nt: TGTGCCAGCAGCTTGACCGGGACAGCCCTAAGGGCGACTGAAGCTTTCTTT
cdr3_aa: CASSLTGTALRATEAFF

j_call: TRBJ1-4
v_call: TRBV4-1
clone_size: -
cdr3_length: 15
d_call: -
cdr3_nt: TGCGCCAGCAGCCAACTACAGGGCGGGAGTGAAAAACTGTTTTTT
cdr3_aa: CASSQLQGGSEKLFF

j_call: TRBJ2-2
v_call: TRBV5-1
clone_size: -
cdr3_length: 16
d_call: TRBD2
cdr3_nt: TGCGCCAGCAGCCTATTTAGCGGGATCGGCACCGGGGAGCTGTTTTTT
cdr3_aa: CASSLFSGIGTGELFF

j_call: TRBJ1-1
v_call: TRBV7-8
clone_size: -
cdr3_length: 13
d_call: -
cdr3_nt: TGTGCCAGCAGCTTAGATCGGGGAACTGAAGCTTTCTTT
cdr3_aa: CASSLDRGTEAFF

j_call: TRBJ2-1
v_call: TRBV11-3
clone_size: -
cdr3_length: 14
d_call: -
cdr3_nt: TGTGCCAGCAGCTCCCGTTTCTCTAGCTATGAGCAGTTCTTC
cdr3_aa: CASSSRFSSYEQFF

j_call: TRBJ1-2
v_call: TRBV30
clone_size: -
cdr3_length: 13
d_call: -
cdr3_nt: TGTGCCTGGAGTGTACGGCTGGAGGGTGGCTACACCTTC
cdr3_aa: CAWSVRLEGGYTF

j_call: TRBJ1-2
v_call: TRBV7-2
clone_size: -
cdr3_length: 15
d_call: TRBD1
cdr3_nt: TGTGCCAGCAGCCCCGGACAGGGGATTAACTATGGCTACACCTTC
cdr3_aa: CASSPGQGINYGYTF

j_call: TRBJ2-2
v_call: TRBV28
clone_size: -
cdr3_length: 15
d_call: TRBD2
cdr3_nt: TGTGCCAGCACCATGGGACTAGCGGCTACCGGGGAGCTGTTTTTT
cdr3_aa: CASTMGLAATGELFF

j_call: TRBJ1-1
v_call: TRBV7-8
clone_size: -
cdr3_length: 14
d_call: TRBD1
cdr3_nt: TGTGCCAGCAGCACGGACAGGGTGGGGACTGAAGCTTTCTTT
cdr3_aa: CASSTDRVGTEAFF

j_call: TRBJ2-1
v_call: TRBV10-1
clone_size: -
cdr3_length: 15
d_call: -
cdr3_nt: TGCGCCAGCAGCTCGATGACTAAGGACTACAATGAGCAGTTCTTC
cdr3_aa: CASSSMTKDYNEQFF

j_call: TRBJ1-2
v_call: TRBV19
clone_size: once
cdr3_length: 14
d_call: TRBD1
cdr3_nt: TGTGCCAGTAGAACCGGGACAGGAGGTAATGGCTACACCTTC
cdr3_aa: CASRTGTGGNGYTF

j_call: TRBJ1-3
v_call: TRBV11-3
clone_size: -
cdr3_length: 14
d_call: -
cdr3_nt: TGTGCCAGCAGCTTAGAAGGGGTTGGAAACACCATATATTTT
cdr3_aa: CASSLEGVGNTIYF

j_call: TRBJ2-7
v_call: TRBV27
clone_size: -
cdr3_length: 13
d_call: -
cdr3_nt: TGTGCCGGCAGTTTAAGGACTTACTACGAGCAGTACTTC
cdr3_aa: CAGSLRTYYEQYF

j_call: TRBJ1-2
v_call: TRBV7-9
clone_size: few
cdr3_length: 14
d_call: -
cdr3_nt: TGTGCCAGCAGCTTGACCGGGGCTAACTATGGCTACACCTTC
cdr3_aa: CASSLTGANYGYTF

j_call: TRBJ2-5
v_call: TRBV29-1
clone_size: once
cdr3_length: 12
d_call: TRBD1
cdr3_nt: TGCAGCGTCACGACAGGGGTAGAGACCCAGTACTTC
cdr3_aa: CSVTTGVETQYF

j_call: TRBJ2-7
v_call: TRBV7-2
clone_size: -
cdr3_length: 14
d_call: -
cdr3_nt: TGTGCCAGCAGCTTAGCGGTGAGGTCCTACGAGCAGTACTTC
cdr3_aa: CASSLAVRSYEQYF

j_call: TRBJ2-1
v_call: TRBV27
clone_size: -
cdr3_length: 15
d_call: TRBD2
cdr3_nt: TGTGCCAGCAGCTGGACTAGCGGGCGATACAATGAGCAGTTCTTC
cdr3_aa: CASSWTSGRYNEQFF

j_call: TRBJ1-2
v_call: TRBV28
clone_size: -
cdr3_length: 12
d_call: -
cdr3_nt: TGTGCCAGCAGTTTTGAGGACTATGGCTACACCTTC
cdr3_aa: CASSFEDYGYTF

j_call: TRBJ2-1
v_call: TRBV5-8
clone_size: -
cdr3_length: 13
d_call: -
cdr3_nt: TGTGCCAGCAGCTCAGTCCACTACAATGAGCAGTTCTTC
cdr3_aa: CASSSVHYNEQFF

j_call: TRBJ1-5
v_call: TRBV19
clone_size: -
cdr3_length: 13
d_call: -
cdr3_nt: TGTGCCAGTAACACACATGGCAATCAGCCCCAGCATTTT
cdr3_aa: CASNTHGNQPQHF

j_call: TRBJ2-3
v_call: TRBV9
clone_size: -
cdr3_length: 15
d_call: TRBD2
cdr3_nt: TGTGCCAGCAGCCCCGGGGGAGGGGCAATAGATACGCAGTATTTT
cdr3_aa: CASSPGGGAIDTQYF

j_call: TRBJ1-2
v_call: TRBV29-1
clone_size: -
cdr3_length: 12
d_call: TRBD1
cdr3_nt: TGCAGCGTAAGGGACAGGGGAAGGGGCTACACCTTC
cdr3_aa: CSVRDRGRGYTF